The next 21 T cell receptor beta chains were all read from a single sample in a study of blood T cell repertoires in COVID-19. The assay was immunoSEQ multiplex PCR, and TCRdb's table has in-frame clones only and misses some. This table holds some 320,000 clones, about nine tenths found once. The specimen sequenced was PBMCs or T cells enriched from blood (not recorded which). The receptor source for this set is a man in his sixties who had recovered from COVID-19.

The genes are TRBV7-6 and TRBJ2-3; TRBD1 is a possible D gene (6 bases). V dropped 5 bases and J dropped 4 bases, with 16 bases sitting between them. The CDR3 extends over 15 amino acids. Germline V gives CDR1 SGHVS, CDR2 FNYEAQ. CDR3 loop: CASSPRTDFSDTQYF. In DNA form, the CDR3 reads TGTGCCAGCAGCCCCCGGACAGACTTTTCAGATACGCAGTATTTT.

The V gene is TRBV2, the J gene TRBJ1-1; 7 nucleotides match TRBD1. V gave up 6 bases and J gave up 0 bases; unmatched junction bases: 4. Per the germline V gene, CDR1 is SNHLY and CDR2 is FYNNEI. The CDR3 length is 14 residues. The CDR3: CASREGQLNTEAFF. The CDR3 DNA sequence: TGTGCCAGCAGGGAGGGACAGCTGAACACTGAAGCTTTCTTT.

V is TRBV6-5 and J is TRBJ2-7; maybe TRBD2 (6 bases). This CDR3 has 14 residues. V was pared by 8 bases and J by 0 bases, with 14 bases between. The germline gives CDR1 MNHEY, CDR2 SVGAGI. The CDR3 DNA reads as TGTGCCAGCGCGGGGCGGGTGAGCTCCTACGAGCAGTACTTC. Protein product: CASAGRVSSYEQYF.

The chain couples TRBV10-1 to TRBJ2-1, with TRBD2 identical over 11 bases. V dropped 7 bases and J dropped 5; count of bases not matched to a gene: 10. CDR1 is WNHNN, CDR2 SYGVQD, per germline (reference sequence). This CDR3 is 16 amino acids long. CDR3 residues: CASKGPGTSGHNEQFF. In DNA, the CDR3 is TGCGCCAGCAAGGGCCCCGGGACTAGCGGACACAATGAGCAGTTCTTC.

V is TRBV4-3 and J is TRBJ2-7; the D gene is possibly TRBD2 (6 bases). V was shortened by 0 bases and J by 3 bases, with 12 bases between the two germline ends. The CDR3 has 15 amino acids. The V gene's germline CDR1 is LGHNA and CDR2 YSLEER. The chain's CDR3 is CASSQDTGVVYEQYF. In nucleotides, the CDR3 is TGCGCCAGCAGCCAAGATACGGGGGTGGTCTACGAGCAGTACTTC.

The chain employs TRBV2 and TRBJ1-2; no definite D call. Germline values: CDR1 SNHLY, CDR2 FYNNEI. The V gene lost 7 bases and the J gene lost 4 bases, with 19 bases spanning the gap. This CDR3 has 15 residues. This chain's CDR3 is CASTPRQEGSYGYTF. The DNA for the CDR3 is TGTGCCAGCACCCCCCGCCAGGAGGGTTCCTATGGCTACACCTTC.

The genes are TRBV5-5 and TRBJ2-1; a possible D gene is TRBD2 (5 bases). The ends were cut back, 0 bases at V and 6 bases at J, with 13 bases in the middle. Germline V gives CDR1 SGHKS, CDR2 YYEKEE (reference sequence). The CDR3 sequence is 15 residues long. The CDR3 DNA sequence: TGTGCCAGCAGCTTGGGAGAGGACTGGGGCAATGAGCAGTTCTTC. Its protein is CASSLGEDWGNEQFF.

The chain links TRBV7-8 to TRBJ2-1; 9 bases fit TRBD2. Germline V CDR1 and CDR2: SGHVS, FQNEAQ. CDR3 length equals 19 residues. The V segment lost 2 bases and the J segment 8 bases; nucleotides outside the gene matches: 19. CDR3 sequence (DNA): TGTGCCAGCAGCTTAAAGTATTCCCTTGCGGGAGGGCCGAAGGATGAGCAGTTCTTC. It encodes CASSLKYSLAGGPKDEQFF.

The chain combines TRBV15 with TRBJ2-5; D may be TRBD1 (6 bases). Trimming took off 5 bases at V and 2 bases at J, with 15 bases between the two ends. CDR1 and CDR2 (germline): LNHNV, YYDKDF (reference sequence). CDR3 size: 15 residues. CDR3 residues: CATSPGTQPQETQYF. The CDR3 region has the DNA TGTGCCACCAGCCCAGGGACACAACCACAAGAGACCCAGTACTTC.

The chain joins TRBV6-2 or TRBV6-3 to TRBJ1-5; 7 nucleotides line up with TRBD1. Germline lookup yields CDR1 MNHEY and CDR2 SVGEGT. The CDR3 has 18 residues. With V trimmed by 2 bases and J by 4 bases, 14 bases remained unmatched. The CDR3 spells CASSYGDSEPLRNQPQHF. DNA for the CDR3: TGTGCCAGCAGTTACGGGGACAGTGAGCCGCTCAGGAATCAGCCCCAGCATTTT.

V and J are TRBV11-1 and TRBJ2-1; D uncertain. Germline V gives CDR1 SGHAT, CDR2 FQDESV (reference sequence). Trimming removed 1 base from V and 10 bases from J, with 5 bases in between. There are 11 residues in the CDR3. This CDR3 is CASSLGGEQFF. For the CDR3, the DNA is TGTGCCAGCAGCTTAGGTGGCGAGCAGTTCTTC.

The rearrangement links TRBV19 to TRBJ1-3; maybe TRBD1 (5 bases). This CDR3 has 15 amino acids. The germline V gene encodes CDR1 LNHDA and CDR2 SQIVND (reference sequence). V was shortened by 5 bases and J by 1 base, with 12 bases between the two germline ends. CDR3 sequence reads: CASSAKGVSGNTIYF. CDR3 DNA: TGTGCCAGTAGTGCGAAAGGGGTATCTGGAAACACCATATATTTT.

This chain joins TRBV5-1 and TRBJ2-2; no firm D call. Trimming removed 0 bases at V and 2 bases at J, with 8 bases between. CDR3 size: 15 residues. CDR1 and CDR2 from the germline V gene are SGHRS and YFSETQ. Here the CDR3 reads CASSLAEINTGELFF. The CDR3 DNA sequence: TGCGCCAGCAGCTTGGCCGAGATTAACACCGGGGAGCTGTTTTTT.

CDR3 DNA sequence: TGTGCTAGTGGTTTTACGGGTGATCTTGGGGATACGCAGTATTTT. It encodes CASGFTGDLGDTQYF. The genes are TRBV12-5 and TRBJ2-3, with D uncertain. Germline CDR1 LGHNT, CDR2 FRNRAP. This CDR3 spans 15 amino acids. V shed 3 bases and J shed 6 bases, with 16 bases lying between them.

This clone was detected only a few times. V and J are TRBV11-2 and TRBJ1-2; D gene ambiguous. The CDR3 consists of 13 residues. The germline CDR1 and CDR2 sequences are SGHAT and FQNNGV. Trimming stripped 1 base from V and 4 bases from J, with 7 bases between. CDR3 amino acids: CASSLAGSYGYTF. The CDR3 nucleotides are TGTGCCAGCAGCTTAGCCGGGAGCTATGGCTACACCTTC.

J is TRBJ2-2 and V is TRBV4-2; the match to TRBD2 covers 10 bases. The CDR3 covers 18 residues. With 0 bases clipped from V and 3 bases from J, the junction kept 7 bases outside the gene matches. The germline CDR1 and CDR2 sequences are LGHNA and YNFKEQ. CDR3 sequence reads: CASSQELAGRGYTGELFF. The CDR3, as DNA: TGTGCCAGCAGCCAAGAACTAGCGGGACGAGGTTACACCGGGGAGCTGTTTTTT.

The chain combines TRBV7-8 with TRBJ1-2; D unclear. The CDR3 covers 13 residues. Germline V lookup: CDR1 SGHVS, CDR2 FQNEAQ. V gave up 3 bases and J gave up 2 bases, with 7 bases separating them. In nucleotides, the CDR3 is TGTGCCAGCAGCTTGGCCGGGAACTATGGCTACACCTTC. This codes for CASSLAGNYGYTF.

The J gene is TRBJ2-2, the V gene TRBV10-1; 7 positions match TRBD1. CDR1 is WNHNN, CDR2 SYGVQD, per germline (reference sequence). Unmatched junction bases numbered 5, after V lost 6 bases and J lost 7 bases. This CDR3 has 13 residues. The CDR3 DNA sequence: TGCGCCAGCAGAGAGACAGGGAACGGGGAGCTGTTTTTT. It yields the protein CASRETGNGELFF.

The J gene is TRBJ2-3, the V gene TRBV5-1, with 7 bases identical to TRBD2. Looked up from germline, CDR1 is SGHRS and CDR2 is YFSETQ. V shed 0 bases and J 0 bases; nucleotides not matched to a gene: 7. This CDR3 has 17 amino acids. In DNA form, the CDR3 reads TGCGCCAGCAGCTTGGTGTCTAGCGGTACTAGCACAGATACGCAGTATTTT. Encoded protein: CASSLVSSGTSTDTQYF.

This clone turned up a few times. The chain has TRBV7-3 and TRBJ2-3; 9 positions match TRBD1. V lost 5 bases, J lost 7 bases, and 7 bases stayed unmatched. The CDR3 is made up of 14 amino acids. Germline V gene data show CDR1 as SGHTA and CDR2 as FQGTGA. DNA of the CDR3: TGTGCCAGCAGCCCCGGGACAGGGTCGAATACGCAGTATTTT. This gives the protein CASSPGTGSNTQYF.

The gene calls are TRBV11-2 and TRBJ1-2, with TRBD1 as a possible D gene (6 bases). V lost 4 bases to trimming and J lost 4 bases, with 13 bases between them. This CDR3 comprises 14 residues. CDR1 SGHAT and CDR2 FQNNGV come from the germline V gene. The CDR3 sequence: CASSSWTDIYGYTF. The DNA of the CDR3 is TGTGCCAGCAGCTCTTGGACAGACATCTATGGCTACACCTTC.